This TCR beta chain was sequenced for a study of blood T cell repertoires in COVID-19. Study as a whole: COVID-19 samples, acute and convalescent, were from the United States, Italy and Spain. PBMCs, B-cell-depleted T cells, or T cells provided the cDNA or gDNA that made up the material.

In the original workflow: Estimated nucleated cell counts came from reference gene primer amplification. Using immunoSEQ multiplex PCR, the repertoire was profiled, and TCRdb retains in-frame clones only, with some absent. V, J and clone size are taken as reported in that table, and D and trimming were inferred from the DNA itself. This sample yields more than 200,000 clones, of which 80% to 85% are seen a single time; 3.5% to 5% belongs to the top ten. The J segment lost 4 bases and the V segment lost 6 bases, leaving 0 bases of the junction unmatched. This CDR3 has 11 amino acids. Germline V CDR1 and CDR2: MNHEY, SVGAGI.

The sample was peripheral blood. V is TRBV6-5 and J is TRBJ2-7, with 7 bases that match TRBD1. The clonotype was recovered from a man aged 60-69 years with acute or convalescent COVID-19. The CDR3, as DNA: TGTGCCAGCAGACAGGGGTACGAGCAGTACTTC. Its protein is CASRQGYEQYF.